The entry that follows covers one T cell receptor beta chain sequence. Its antigen is as yet unknown. The entry originates in a study of shared clonotypes between healthy human individuals. Study results and limitations: Depth was large, yet rarefaction showed that sorted-subset sequencing was incomplete. Of the naive CD4 clonotypes, roughly 5.2% were shared across a handful of donors.

Genomic DNA belonging to each subset was distributed in equal measure over several immunoSEQ plates. TCRdb's table, derived via immunoSEQ multiplex PCR, lists solely in-frame clones and lacks some. Of over a million clones in the sample, approximately 68% were seen once. From CD4+ cells came CD45RA+ naive and CD45RA-negative memory subsets. The sequenced sample was memory CD4+ T cells sorted from blood. The subset was: CD45RA-negative fraction. The source of this sequence is a man aged 18 to 35 in good health.

As DNA, the CDR3 is TGTGCCAGCAGCTTTACGAGGACCGTGAACACTGAAGCTTTCTTT. It specifies CASSFTRTVNTEAFF. The chain links TRBV7-2 to TRBJ1-1; D call uncertain. From germline, CDR1 is SGHTA and CDR2 FQGNSA. V lost 3 bases and J 0 bases, leaving 11 bases between the germline ends. CDR3 length equals 15 residues.